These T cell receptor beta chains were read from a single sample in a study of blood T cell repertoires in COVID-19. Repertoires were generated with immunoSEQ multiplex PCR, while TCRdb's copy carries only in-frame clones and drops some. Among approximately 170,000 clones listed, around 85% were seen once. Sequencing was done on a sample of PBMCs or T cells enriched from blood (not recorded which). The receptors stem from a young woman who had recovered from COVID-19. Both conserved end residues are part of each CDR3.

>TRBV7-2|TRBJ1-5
CASSLGPYSNQPQHF
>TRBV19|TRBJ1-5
CASSIQGLGNQPQHF
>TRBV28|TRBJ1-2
CATVPETVYGYTF
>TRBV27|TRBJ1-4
CASRSRGNEKLFF
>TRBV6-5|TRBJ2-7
CASSRQGASYEQYF
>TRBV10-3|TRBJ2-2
CAIRGTGAGELFF
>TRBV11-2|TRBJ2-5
CASRLDRAQETQYF
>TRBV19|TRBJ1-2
CASTLGEGPYGYTF
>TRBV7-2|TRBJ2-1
CASSLDRGWYNEQFF
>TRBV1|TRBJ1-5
CTSSQDGTGVGQPQHF
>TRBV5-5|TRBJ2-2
CASRLIQGLGELFF
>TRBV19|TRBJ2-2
CASTLYTGELFF
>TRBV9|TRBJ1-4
CASSVRQGDEKLFF
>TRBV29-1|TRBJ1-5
CSVARDRDSQPQHF
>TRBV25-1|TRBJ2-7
CASSEYGGGLTYEQYF
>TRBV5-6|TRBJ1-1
CASSWGQGMNTEAFF
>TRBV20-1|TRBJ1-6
CSAEGSPLHF
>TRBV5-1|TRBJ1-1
CASSWEGRTEAFF
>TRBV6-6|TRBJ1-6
CASSDRGAYNSPLHF
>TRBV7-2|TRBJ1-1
CASSLGAGNTEAFF
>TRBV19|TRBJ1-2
CASSRQVSNYGYTF
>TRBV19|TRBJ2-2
CASRNRVSVFGELFF
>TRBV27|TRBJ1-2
CASSLWGGASFGYTF
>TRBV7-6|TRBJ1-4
CASSSRQGMNEKLFF
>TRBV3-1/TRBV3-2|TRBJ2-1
CASSRRGEQFF
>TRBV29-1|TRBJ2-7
CSATDRSTYEQYF
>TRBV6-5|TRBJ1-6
CASSHKEADSPLHF
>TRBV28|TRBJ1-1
CASSLWLQGMNTEAFF
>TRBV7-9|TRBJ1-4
CASSPPANEKLFF
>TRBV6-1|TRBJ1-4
CASSDRGPSNEKLFF
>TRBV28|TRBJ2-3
CASRAPQGSTDTQYF
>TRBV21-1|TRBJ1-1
CASSKRCQRLNTEAFF
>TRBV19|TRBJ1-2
CASSITGQANYGYTF
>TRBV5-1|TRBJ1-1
CASSLGGWTEAFF
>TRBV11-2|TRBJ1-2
CASSFDWNTGYTF
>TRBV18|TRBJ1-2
CASRTHLQVPGGYTF
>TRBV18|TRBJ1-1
CASSQGTGGRWTEAFF
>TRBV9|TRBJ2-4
CASGPGTVNIQYF
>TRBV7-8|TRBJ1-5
CASSGYRTGLRSNQPQHF
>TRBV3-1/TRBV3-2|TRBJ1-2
CASSQQGGYGYTF
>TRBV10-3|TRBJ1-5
CAIRDREVNQPQHF
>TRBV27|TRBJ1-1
CASSSPGDRVTEAFF
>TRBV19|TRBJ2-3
CASRMDYTDTQYF
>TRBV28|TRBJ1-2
CASSLADTTNYGYTF